This T cell receptor beta chain appears in the sequencing data of a study of spatial heterogeneity in lung cancer. MiXCR was run by TCRdb on the 5' RACE reads, yielding one entry per CDR3 protein. The sample includes some 55,000 distinct CDR3 sequences, 6.3% of them seen just once. There are 14 residues in the CDR3. CDR1 MDHEN and CDR2 SYDVKM come from the germline V gene. The trim removed 10 bases at V and 6 bases at J, leaving 11 bases unmatched. This clonotype appeared a few times. Noted time point: sample taken at primary tumor resection. Material: PBMCs, obtained at surgery. The gene calls are TRBV28 and TRBJ1-5; 8 bases match TRBD1. The sequence was collected from a female donor with early-stage non-small cell lung cancer. Here the CDR3 DNA reads TGTGCCAACGGTCCGACAGGGGATGGTCAGCCCCAGCATTTT. Its translation is CANGPTGDGQPQHF. The whole variable domain, remainder taken from reference TRBV28 and TRBJ1-5, is DVKVTQSSRYLVKRTGEKVFLECVQDMDHENMFWYRQDPGLGLRLIYFSYDVKMKEKGDIPEGYSVSREKKERFSLILESASTNQTSMYLCANGPTGDGQPQHFGDGTRLSIL.